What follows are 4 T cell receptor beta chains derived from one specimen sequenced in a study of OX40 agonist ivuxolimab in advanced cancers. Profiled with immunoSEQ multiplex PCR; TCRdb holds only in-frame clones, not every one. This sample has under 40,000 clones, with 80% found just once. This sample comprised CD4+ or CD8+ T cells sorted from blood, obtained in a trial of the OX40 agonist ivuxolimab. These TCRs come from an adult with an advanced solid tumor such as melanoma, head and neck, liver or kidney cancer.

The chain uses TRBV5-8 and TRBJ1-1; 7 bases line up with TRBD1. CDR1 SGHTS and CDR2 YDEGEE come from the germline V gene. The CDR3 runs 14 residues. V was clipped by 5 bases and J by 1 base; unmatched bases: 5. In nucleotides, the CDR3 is TGTGCCAGCAGGTTGACAGGGCAGAACACTGAAGCTTTCTTT. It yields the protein CASRLTGQNTEAFF. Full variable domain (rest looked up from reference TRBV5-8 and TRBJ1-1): EAGVTQSPTHLIKTRGQQATLRCSPISGHTSVYWYQQALGLGLQFLLWYDEGEERNRGNFPPRFSGRQFPNYSSELNVNALELEDSALYLCASRLTGQNTEAFFGQGTRLTVV.

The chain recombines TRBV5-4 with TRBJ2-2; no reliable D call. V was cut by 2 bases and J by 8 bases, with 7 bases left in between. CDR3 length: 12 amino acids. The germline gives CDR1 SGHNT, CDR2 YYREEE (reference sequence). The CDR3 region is CASSFNWGELFF. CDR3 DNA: TGTGCCAGCAGCTTCAATTGGGGGGAGCTGTTTTTT.

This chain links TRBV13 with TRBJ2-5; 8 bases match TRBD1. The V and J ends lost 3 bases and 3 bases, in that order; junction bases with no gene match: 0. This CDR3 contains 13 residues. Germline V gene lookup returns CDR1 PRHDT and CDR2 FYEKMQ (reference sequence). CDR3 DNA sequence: TGTGCCAGCAGCTTGACAGGGGAAGAGACCCAGTACTTC. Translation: CASSLTGEETQYF. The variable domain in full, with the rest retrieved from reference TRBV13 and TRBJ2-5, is AAGVIQSPRHLIKEKRETATLKCYPIPRHDTVYWYQQGPGQDPQFLISFYEKMQSDKGSIPDRFSAQQFSDYHSELNMSSLELGDSALYFCASSLTGEETQYFGPGTRLLVL.

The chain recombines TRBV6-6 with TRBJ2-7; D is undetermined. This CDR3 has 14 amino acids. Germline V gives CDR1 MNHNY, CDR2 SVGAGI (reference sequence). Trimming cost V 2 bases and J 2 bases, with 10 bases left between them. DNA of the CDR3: TGTGCCAGCAGTTACGAGGCAAGCACCTACGAGCAGTACTTC. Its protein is CASSYEASTYEQYF.